This T cell receptor beta chain emerged from a study of OX40 agonist ivuxolimab in advanced cancers. On the study more broadly: Patients were infused with ivuxolimab every 2 weeks at 0.01 to 10 mg/kg.

Germline assignment: CDR1 SGHDT and CDR2 YYEEEE. Between the trimmed V and J ends, which lost 0 bases and 7 bases, there was a span of 7 bases. The CDR3 runs to 13 residues. Clones were read by immunoSEQ multiplex PCR, and TCRdb kept only the in-frame ones, dropping some. The sample lists over 70,000 clones, about 90% seen once, with 6% to 7.5% in the top ten. The material was CD4+ or CD8+ T cells sorted from blood, obtained in a trial of the OX40 agonist ivuxolimab. This rearrangement joins TRBV5-6 to TRBJ2-2; no firm D call. This sequence originates from an adult with an advanced solid tumor such as melanoma, head and neck, liver or kidney cancer. CDR3 in DNA: TGTGCCAGCAGCTTGGAAGTGATCGGGGAGCTGTTTTTT. Encoded protein: CASSLEVIGELFF.